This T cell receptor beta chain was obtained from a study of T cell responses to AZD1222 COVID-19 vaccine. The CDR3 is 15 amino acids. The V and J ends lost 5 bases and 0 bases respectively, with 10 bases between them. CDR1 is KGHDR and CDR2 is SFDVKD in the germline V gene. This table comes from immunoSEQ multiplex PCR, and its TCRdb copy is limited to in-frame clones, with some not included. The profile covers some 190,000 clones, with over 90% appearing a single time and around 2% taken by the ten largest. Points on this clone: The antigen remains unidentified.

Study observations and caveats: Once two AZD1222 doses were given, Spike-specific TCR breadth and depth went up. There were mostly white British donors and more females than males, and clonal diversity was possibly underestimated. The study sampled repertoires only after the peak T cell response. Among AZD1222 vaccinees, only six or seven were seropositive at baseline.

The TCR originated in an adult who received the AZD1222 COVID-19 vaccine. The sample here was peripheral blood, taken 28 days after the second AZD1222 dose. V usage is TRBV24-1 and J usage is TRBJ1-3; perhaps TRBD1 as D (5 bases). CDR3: CATSVWTNSGNTIYF. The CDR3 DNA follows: TGTGCCACCAGTGTATGGACAAACTCTGGAAACACCATATATTTT.